Here is one TCR beta chain with its context. This specimen belongs to a study of blood T cell repertoires in COVID-19. Study background: The samples span acute and convalescent COVID-19 from the United States, Italy and Spain.

The protocol was immunoSEQ multiplex PCR, while the TCRdb copy is restricted to in-frame clones and leaves out a portion. The table has about 190,000 clones, around 82% seen once; the top ten hold roughly 2.9%. Looked up from germline, CDR1 is LGHNT and CDR2 is FRNRAP. The CDR3 loop spans 15 amino acids. The junction had 5 bases not matched to a gene; V was cut back by 3 bases and J by 5 bases. The specimen was peripheral blood. The TCR comes from a man aged 50-59 years with active or convalescent COVID-19. J is TRBJ1-2 and V is TRBV12-5; 11 positions agree with TRBD1. CDR3 DNA: TGTGCTAGTGGTTTTATGGGACAGGGGGTTTATGGCTACACCTTC. It encodes CASGFMGQGVYGYTF. Complete variable domain (other parts from reference TRBV12-5 and TRBJ1-2): DARVTQTPRHKVTEMGQEVTMRCQPILGHNTVFWYRQTMMQGLELLAYFRNRAPLDDSGMPKDRFSAEMPDATLATLKIQPSEPRDSAVYFCASGFMGQGVYGYTFGSGTRLTVV.